The clone carrying this T cell receptor beta chain has just a few counts. No antigen is known for it. With V trimmed by 1 base and J by 4 bases, 2 bases remained unmatched. This CDR3 spans 15 amino acids. CDR1 and CDR2 from the germline V gene are LGHNA and YSLEER. The data were obtained in a study of cytomegalovirus exposure and HLA in healthy donors. Findings and limits, study-wide: In an earlier analysis, in some 540 donors, most V segments appeared productive either ~90% or ~30% of the time. What a later analysis reportedly showed was that an Asian-associated ancestry cluster had fewer N-insertions than the approximately 700-donor mean. Reportedly, diagnosis of cytomegalovirus status by the classifier showed high specificity and sensitivity. An analysis that was carried out later associated 16,951 TCR beta sequences with HLA alleles at 0.05 false discovery rate.

Primers included in the PCR were 60 Vbeta and 13 Jbeta primers. Assay used: immunoSEQ multiplex PCR; TCRdb lists only in-frame clones, some missing. Of under 200,000 clones listed, roughly 83% are singletons. Sequencing used PBMCs. This sequence joins TRBV4-3 and TRBJ1-4; 8 nucleotides agree with TRBD1. The TCR originated in a boy younger than 18 in good health and CMV-seronegative. This chain's CDR3 is CASSQGTGLNEKLFF. DNA for the CDR3: TGCGCCAGCAGCCAAGGGACAGGGCTTAATGAAAAACTGTTTTTT.